Listed below are T cell receptor beta chains from one sample, sequenced in a study of CD8 T cells in Susac syndrome. Each CDR3 protein is one row after TCRdb ran MiXCR on the immunoSEQ multiplex PCR reads. The sample consists of fewer than 100,000 distinct CDR3 sequences, roughly nine tenths of them appearing once. The specimen was CD8+ T cells from PBMCs. The receptors come from a human donor with multiple sclerosis. Both conserved end residues are part of each CDR3. The order of the fields is clone size, V gene, D gene, J gene, CDR3 DNA, CDR3 protein. The D gene is left open where the match is weak. Some rows mark clone size as missing; the rest say once, few, many or name a class of expanded clone.

>NA|TRBV2|NA|TRBJ2-1
TGTGCCAGCAGTGAAGGGAGGAACGGATACAATGAGCAGTTCTTC
CASSEGRNGYNEQFF
>NA|TRBV6-2/TRBV6-3|NA|TRBJ1-5
TGTGCCAGCAGGCGGGGGAGTACGAGCAATCAGCCCCAGCATTTT
CASRRGSTSNQPQHF
>once|TRBV6-6|NA|TRBJ2-7
TGTGCCAGCAGTTACGAAGGGCGGGACGAGCAGTACTTC
CASSYEGRDEQYF
>once|TRBV5-4|TRBD2|TRBJ2-6
TGTGCCAGCAGCTTGATACTAGCGGGAGGCTCTGGGGCCAACGTCCTGACTTTC
CASSLILAGGSGANVLTF
>NA|TRBV28|NA|TRBJ1-2
TGTGCCAGCAGTTTAGCCCGGATTTATGGCTACACCTTC
CASSLARIYGYTF
>NA|TRBV5-4|TRBD1|TRBJ2-7
TGTGCCAGCAGGTACAGGGGCAACCCCTACGAGCAGTACTTC
CASRYRGNPYEQYF
>NA|TRBV20-1|NA|TRBJ2-6
TGCAGTGCGAAACAGGCTCGGGGGGCCAACGTCCTGACTTTC
CSAKQARGANVLTF
>NA|TRBV28|NA|TRBJ2-5
TGTGCCAGCATCGACTTTCAAGAGACCCAGTACTTC
CASIDFQETQYF
>NA|TRBV27|TRBD2|TRBJ2-3
TGTGCCAGCAGTTTATCCTCGGCGGGAGTGGTTACGCAGTATTTT
CASSLSSAGVVTQYF
>NA|TRBV9|TRBD2|TRBJ2-1
TGTGCCAGCAGCGCTAGCGGGATGCTCTACAATGAGCAGTTCTTC
CASSASGMLYNEQFF
>NA|TRBV12-3/TRBV12-4|NA|TRBJ2-7
TGTGCCAGCACCCCGGGTCCTCAAGCCTACGAGCAGTACTTC
CASTPGPQAYEQYF
>NA|TRBV15|TRBD1|TRBJ1-4
TGTGCCACCAGCAGGACCGGGACAGATTTTCTCGCAACTAATGAAAAACTGTTTTTT
CATSRTGTDFLATNEKLFF
>NA|TRBV28|TRBD2|TRBJ2-7
TGTGCCAGCAGGCCCGGACTAGCGGATTACTACGAGCAGTACTTC
CASRPGLADYYEQYF
>NA|TRBV29-1|TRBD1|TRBJ2-5
TGCAGCGTTGTTAGGGGGCAGACCCAGTACTTC
CSVVRGQTQYF
>once|TRBV5-1|NA|TRBJ1-1
TGCGCCAGCAGCCAATCGGGACAAACTAGTAGGGACACTGAAGCTTTCTTT
CASSQSGQTSRDTEAFF
>NA|TRBV4-3|NA|TRBJ2-7
TGCGCCAGCAGCCAAGATACAGGGTACTTCGACGAGCAGTACTTC
CASSQDTGYFDEQYF
>few|TRBV6-1|NA|TRBJ2-7
TGTGCCAGCAGTGCGGCACCACCTCCCTACGAGCAGTACTTC
CASSAAPPPYEQYF
>once|TRBV12-3/TRBV12-4|NA|TRBJ2-7
TGTGCCAGCAGTTTCTGGACCTCCGCCGAGCAGTACTTC
CASSFWTSAEQYF
>NA|TRBV6-6|NA|TRBJ2-2
TGTGCCAGCAGAGTCCGAGGGGTAACGAACACCGGGGAGCTGTTTTTT
CASRVRGVTNTGELFF
>once|TRBV13|NA|TRBJ2-7
TGTGCCAGCAGCTTAGGAGTCAGCTCCTACGAGCAGTACTTC
CASSLGVSSYEQYF
>NA|TRBV6-2/TRBV6-3|NA|TRBJ1-5
TGTGCCAGCAGTTACGGCAATCAGCCCCAGCATTTT
CASSYGNQPQHF
>NA|TRBV28|TRBD1|TRBJ2-7
TGTGCCAGCAGTTTACGGGACAGCCCCTACGAGCAGTACTTC
CASSLRDSPYEQYF
>NA|TRBV6-6|NA|TRBJ1-1
TGTGCCAGCAGGCGGACTCCGAACACTGAAGCTTTCTTT
CASRRTPNTEAFF
>NA|TRBV7-9|TRBD2|TRBJ2-1
TGTGCCAGCAGCCCATCGGGGACTAGCGGCTACAATGAGCAGTTCTTC
CASSPSGTSGYNEQFF
>few|TRBV4-1|NA|TRBJ2-1
TGCGCCAGCAGCTTCTGGATCTTCTCCTACAATGAGCAGTTCTTC
CASSFWIFSYNEQFF
>NA|TRBV20-1|TRBD1|TRBJ1-5
TGCAGTGCCCCACATGGGACAGCGTATCAGCCCCAGCATTTT
CSAPHGTAYQPQHF
>NA|TRBV4-3|TRBD2|TRBJ2-1
TGCGCCAGCAGCCGTGAAGGGACTAGCGGGAGTTACAATGAGCAGTTCTTC
CASSREGTSGSYNEQFF
>NA|TRBV12-3/TRBV12-4|TRBD1|TRBJ1-3
TGTGCCAGCAGTTTGGGGACAGGTGGGCCTGGAAACACCATATATTTT
CASSLGTGGPGNTIYF